A selection of T cell receptor beta chains follows, all from one sample in a study of control samples from healthy donors and cancer patients. Sequencing used immunoSEQ multiplex PCR; TCRdb keeps in-frame clones, though not all of them. This sample yields roughly 170,000 clones, of which 85% to 95% are seen a single time; more than 1.2% belongs to the top ten. What was sequenced was blood. The receptors originated from a man in his late teens or twenties in good health. CDR3s include the opening cysteine and the closing phenylalanine or tryptophan. Each record gives: CDR3 length, V gene, D gene, J gene, CDR3 protein. The D gene is left open where the match is weak.

len: 14; v_gene: TRBV4-1; d_gene: -; j_gene: TRBJ2-1; CDR3aa: CASSQVLVYNEQFF
len: 17; v_gene: TRBV24-1; d_gene: TRBD1; j_gene: TRBJ2-3; CDR3aa: CATSDPPGQGNTDTQYF
len: 15; v_gene: TRBV28; d_gene: -; j_gene: TRBJ1-4; CDR3aa: CASSFGGTVVEKLFF
len: 13; v_gene: TRBV12-5; d_gene: -; j_gene: TRBJ1-3; CDR3aa: CASGLESGNTIYF
len: 16; v_gene: TRBV3-1/TRBV3-2; d_gene: TRBD1; j_gene: TRBJ1-3; CDR3aa: CASSRSPPGQGNTIYF
len: 12; v_gene: TRBV10-3; d_gene: -; j_gene: TRBJ2-2; CDR3aa: CANGAGTGELFF
len: 17; v_gene: TRBV24-1; d_gene: -; j_gene: TRBJ2-2; CDR3aa: CATSDLPDGESTGELFF
len: 13; v_gene: TRBV6-6; d_gene: -; j_gene: TRBJ1-5; CDR3aa: CASSSSGNQPQHF
len: 13; v_gene: TRBV12-3/TRBV12-4; d_gene: -; j_gene: TRBJ1-1; CDR3aa: CASSYTENTEAFF
len: 14; v_gene: TRBV2; d_gene: -; j_gene: TRBJ2-7; CDR3aa: CASTLSGNPYEQYF
len: 14; v_gene: TRBV6-5; d_gene: -; j_gene: TRBJ1-3; CDR3aa: CASSLDYSGNTIYF
len: 14; v_gene: TRBV18; d_gene: -; j_gene: TRBJ1-2; CDR3aa: CASSPSGDNYGYTF
len: 12; v_gene: TRBV1; d_gene: -; j_gene: TRBJ1-1; CDR3aa: CTSGGRFTEAFF
len: 14; v_gene: TRBV28; d_gene: -; j_gene: TRBJ1-3; CDR3aa: CASNGPNSGNTIYF
len: 15; v_gene: TRBV19; d_gene: -; j_gene: TRBJ1-1; CDR3aa: CASSQPQGSNTEAFF
len: 13; v_gene: TRBV24-1; d_gene: -; j_gene: TRBJ1-3; CDR3aa: CATSEGSGNTIYF
len: 17; v_gene: TRBV7-9; d_gene: -; j_gene: TRBJ2-1; CDR3aa: CASSLLGGFNYYNEQFF
len: 18; v_gene: TRBV9; d_gene: -; j_gene: TRBJ2-6; CDR3aa: CASSGGQYSSSGANVLTF
len: 13; v_gene: TRBV5-1; d_gene: -; j_gene: TRBJ2-5; CDR3aa: CASRVGVQETQYF
len: 13; v_gene: TRBV2; d_gene: -; j_gene: TRBJ1-1; CDR3aa: CASSGELNTEAFF
len: 13; v_gene: TRBV6-5; d_gene: -; j_gene: TRBJ2-7; CDR3aa: CASSYSGGGGRIF
len: 13; v_gene: TRBV5-4; d_gene: -; j_gene: TRBJ1-4; CDR3aa: CASPWTADEKLFF
len: 15; v_gene: TRBV19; d_gene: TRBD1; j_gene: TRBJ1-2; CDR3aa: CASWGQGAEGYGYTF
len: 12; v_gene: TRBV6-2/TRBV6-3; d_gene: -; j_gene: TRBJ2-7; CDR3aa: CASSSNSGEQYF
len: 18; v_gene: TRBV18; d_gene: -; j_gene: TRBJ2-6; CDR3aa: CASSPFAGTPPGANVLTF
len: 20; v_gene: TRBV5-3; d_gene: -; j_gene: TRBJ1-3; CDR3aa: CARSLAGGIRVQSSGNTIYF
len: 15; v_gene: TRBV9; d_gene: -; j_gene: TRBJ2-1; CDR3aa: CASSVANGVHNEQFF
len: 13; v_gene: TRBV24-1; d_gene: TRBD1; j_gene: TRBJ1-6; CDR3aa: CATSPGGNSPLHF
len: 18; v_gene: TRBV18; d_gene: TRBD2; j_gene: TRBJ2-1; CDR3aa: CASSPRLAGGLSYNEQFF
len: 18; v_gene: TRBV6-1; d_gene: -; j_gene: TRBJ2-3; CDR3aa: CASSEGYTGSQTTDTQYF
len: 11; v_gene: TRBV7-9; d_gene: -; j_gene: TRBJ2-3; CDR3aa: CASSYSDTQYF
len: 15; v_gene: TRBV2; d_gene: TRBD1; j_gene: TRBJ1-2; CDR3aa: CASSGRTGKDYGYTF
len: 19; v_gene: TRBV6-1; d_gene: -; j_gene: TRBJ1-4; CDR3aa: CASSDKLRQALPYNEKLFF
len: 14; v_gene: TRBV30; d_gene: TRBD1; j_gene: TRBJ1-2; CDR3aa: CAWSPDRASFGYTF
len: 15; v_gene: TRBV28; d_gene: -; j_gene: TRBJ1-4; CDR3aa: CASSLTARLNEKLFF
len: 15; v_gene: TRBV10-3; d_gene: TRBD1; j_gene: TRBJ1-5; CDR3aa: CAISAGTGGEQPQHF
len: 15; v_gene: TRBV5-1; d_gene: -; j_gene: TRBJ1-4; CDR3aa: CASSLAGATNEKLFF
len: 11; v_gene: TRBV12-3/TRBV12-4; d_gene: -; j_gene: TRBJ2-1; CDR3aa: CASCSYNEQFF
len: 15; v_gene: TRBV6-5; d_gene: TRBD1; j_gene: TRBJ1-2; CDR3aa: CASTLGQGDSYGYTF
len: 12; v_gene: TRBV3-1/TRBV3-2; d_gene: -; j_gene: TRBJ1-2; CDR3aa: CASSQREYGYTF
len: 19; v_gene: TRBV21-1; d_gene: -; j_gene: TRBJ1-5; CDR3aa: CASSKDAVTPTLSNQPQHF
len: 16; v_gene: TRBV21-1; d_gene: -; j_gene: TRBJ1-1; CDR3aa: CASTSGRGRMNTEAFF
len: 15; v_gene: TRBV2; d_gene: TRBD1; j_gene: TRBJ1-6; CDR3aa: CASSGRTGSNSPLHF
len: 14; v_gene: TRBV6-5; d_gene: -; j_gene: TRBJ1-6; CDR3aa: CASGAFHYNSPLHF